This record looks at one T cell receptor (beta chain) sequence and its context. The data are from a study of blood T cell repertoires in COVID-19. Each participant's cohort was designated according to participant-reported clinical history. Trimming cost V 7 bases and J 6 bases; bases outside gene matches: 8. Germline values: CDR1 MNHEY, CDR2 SVGAGI. This CDR3 is built from 14 residues. Sequenced by immunoSEQ multiplex PCR; TCRdb stores in-frame clones only, minus some. The sample yields about 270,000 clones, approximately 91% seen once. Sequencing used PBMCs or T cells enriched from blood (not recorded which). The V call is TRBV6-5, the J call TRBJ2-7, with 11 nucleotides matching TRBD2. The sequence derives from a woman aged 25-40 years who had recovered from COVID-19. The DNA for the CDR3 is TGTGCCAGCACCCCCCTAGCGGGAGGAGCCGAGCAGTACTTC. Translating gives CASTPLAGGAEQYF.